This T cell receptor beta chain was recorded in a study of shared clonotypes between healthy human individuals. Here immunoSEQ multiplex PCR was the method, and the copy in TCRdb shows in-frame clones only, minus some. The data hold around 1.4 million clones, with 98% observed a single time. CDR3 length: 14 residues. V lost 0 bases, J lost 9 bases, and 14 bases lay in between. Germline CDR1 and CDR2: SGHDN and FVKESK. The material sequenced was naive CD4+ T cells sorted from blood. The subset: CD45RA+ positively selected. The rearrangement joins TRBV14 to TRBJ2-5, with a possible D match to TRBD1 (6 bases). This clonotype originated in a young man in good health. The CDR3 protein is CASSQDSRGMPQYF. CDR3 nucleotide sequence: TGTGCCAGCAGCCAAGATTCTAGGGGGATGCCCCAGTACTTC.